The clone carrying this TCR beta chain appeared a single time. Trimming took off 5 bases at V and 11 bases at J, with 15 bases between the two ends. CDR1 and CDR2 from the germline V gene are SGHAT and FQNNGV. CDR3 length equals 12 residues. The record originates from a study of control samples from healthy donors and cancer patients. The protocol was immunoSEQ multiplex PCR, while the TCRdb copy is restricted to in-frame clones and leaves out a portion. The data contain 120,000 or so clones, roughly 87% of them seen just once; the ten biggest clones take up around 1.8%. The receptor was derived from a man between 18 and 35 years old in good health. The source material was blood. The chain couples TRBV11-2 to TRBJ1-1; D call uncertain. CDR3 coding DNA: TGTGCCAGCAGCGAAAACCGAATTGGGGCTTTCTTT. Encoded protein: CASSENRIGAFF.